The 29 T cell receptor beta chains reported below all come from one sample, sequenced in a study of shared clonotypes between healthy human individuals. Libraries were prepared by immunoSEQ multiplex PCR; TCRdb keeps only in-frame clonotypes and omits some of them. The sample has some 800,000 clones; more than 85% are singletons. As defined, naive CD8 cells were CD45RO-negative and positively selected for CCR7, with terminally differentiated effector memory CD45RA+ cells excluded. The sequenced sample consisted of naive CD8+ T cells sorted from blood. The receptor source for this set is a man aged 30 to 45 in good health.

This clone came up once. V gene TRBV15 combines with J gene TRBJ1-1, with 7 bases that match TRBD1. Germline V gene sequence: CDR1 LNHNV, CDR2 YYDKDF (reference sequence). Unmatched junction bases numbered 10, after V lost 5 bases and J lost 4 bases. The CDR3 is made up of 15 amino acids. CDR3 DNA sequence: TGTGCCACCAGCCGGGACAGAAAACGGGGCACTGAAGCTTTCTTT. Amino acid sequence: CATSRDRKRGTEAFF.

The V call is TRBV2, the J call TRBJ1-2; D uncertain. V dropped 7 bases and J dropped 0 bases, with 9 bases sitting between them. The CDR3 totals 13 residues. CDR1 is SNHLY, CDR2 FYNNEI, per germline. CDR3 coding DNA: TGTGCCAGCACCCACCAAGCTAACTATGGCTACACCTTC. The encoded protein is CASTHQANYGYTF.

With regard to this clone: Other DNA sequences in this specimen translate into the identical CDR3. J is TRBJ2-3 and V is TRBV9, with a tentative D call TRBD2 (5 bases). Germline CDR1 reads SGDLS; CDR2 reads YYNGEE. V shed 0 bases and J shed 4 bases, with 6 bases lying between them. This CDR3 region has 13 residues. The DNA for the CDR3 is TGTGCCAGCAGCGTAGGAGGGCCAGATACGCAGTATTTT. Amino acid sequence: CASSVGGPDTQYF. Supplemented by reference TRBV9 and TRBJ2-3, the full variable domain reads DSGVTQTPKHLITATGQRVTLRCSPRSGDLSVYWYQQSLDQGLQFLIQYYNGEERAKGNILERFSAQQFPDLHSELNLSSLELGDSALYFCASSVGGPDTQYFGPGTRLTVL.

J is TRBJ2-5 and V is TRBV2, with TRBD1 matching 11 bases. V gave up 9 bases and J gave up 2 bases; unmatched junction bases: 8. CDR3 length: 15 amino acids. The germline V gene encodes CDR1 SNHLY and CDR2 FYNNEI. DNA of the CDR3: TGTGCCAGAGTAGGCCGGGACAGGGGGCAAGAGACCCAGTACTTC. Protein sequence: CARVGRDRGQETQYF.

The gene calls are TRBV9 and TRBJ2-5; 7 nucleotides align to TRBD1. With 2 bases clipped from V and 2 bases from J, the junction kept 3 bases outside the gene matches. The germline CDR1 and CDR2 sequences are SGDLS and YYNGEE. This CDR3 region has 14 residues. The CDR3: CASSVWDRQETQYF. The CDR3 DNA sequence: TGTGCCAGCAGCGTTTGGGACAGACAAGAGACCCAGTACTTC.

The chain joins TRBV19 to TRBJ2-3; TRBD1 aligns across 10 bases. Germline values: CDR1 LNHDA, CDR2 SQIVND (reference sequence). V shed 5 bases, J shed 5 bases, and the junction held 4 bases outside the gene matches. CDR3 length: 14 amino acids. The CDR3 sequence is CASSLRDRGDTQYF. CDR3 coding DNA: TGTGCCAGTAGTCTCCGGGACAGGGGAGATACGCAGTATTTT.

The rearrangement joins TRBV7-6 to TRBJ2-7, with 11 positions matching TRBD2. J gave up 0 bases and V 5 bases, and 6 bases lay outside the gene matches. This CDR3 has 16 residues. CDR1 and CDR2 from the germline V gene are SGHVS and FNYEAQ. CDR3 nucleotide sequence: TGTGCCAGCAGCCAACTAGCGGGAGAAGCCTCCTACGAGCAGTACTTC. This encodes CASSQLAGEASYEQYF.

With respect to this clone: One end of the junction fails to match germline, which may point to a read error. The rearrangement joins TRBV7-7 to TRBJ2-3; 15 nucleotides match TRBD2. The germline gives CDR1 SSHAT, CDR2 FNYEAQ (reference sequence). The CDR3 is 16 amino acids. The CDR3 sequence: CASSLGLAGGPDTQYF. In nucleotides, the CDR3 is TGTGCTAGCAGCTTAGGACTAGCGGGAGGGCCGGATACGCAGTATTTT.

The genes are TRBV11-2 and TRBJ2-1; D gene uncertain. The V end lost 2 bases, the J end lost 4 bases, and 6 bases lay between the germline ends. CDR1 SGHAT and CDR2 FQNNGV come from the germline V gene. The CDR3 contains 13 residues. In DNA, the CDR3 is TGTGCCAGCAGCTTAAGCGATTACAATGAGCAGTTCTTC. The encoded protein is CASSLSDYNEQFF.

This rearrangement joins TRBV28 to TRBJ2-7, with D possibly being TRBD1 or TRBD2 (7 bases each). Trimming took off 7 bases at V and 3 bases at J, with 13 bases between the two ends. Per germline, CDR1 MDHEN and CDR2 SYDVKM. This CDR3 has 13 amino acids. The CDR3 spells CASTRGGGYEQYF. The CDR3 nucleotides are TGTGCCAGCACCAGGGGGGGAGGCTACGAGCAGTACTTC. The whole variable domain, filled in from reference TRBV28 and TRBJ2-7, reads DVKVTQSSRYLVKRTGEKVFLECVQDMDHENMFWYRQDPGLGLRLIYFSYDVKMKEKGDIPEGYSVSREKKERFSLILESASTNQTSMYLCASTRGGGYEQYFGPGTRLTVT.

Details on this clone: At one boundary the junction diverges from the germline segment, which might be a read error. The chain uses TRBV7-7 and TRBJ2-1, with 8 bases matching TRBD2. Germline V gene lookup returns CDR1 SSHAT and CDR2 FNYEAQ (reference sequence). The length of the CDR3 is 15 residues. CDR3 sequence: CASSLGGRPNNEQFF. CDR3 nucleotide sequence: TGTGCTAGCAGCTTGGGCGGGAGGCCGAACAATGAGCAGTTCTTC. Full variable domain (rest looked up from reference TRBV7-7 and TRBJ2-1): GAGVSQSPRYKVTKRGQDVTLRCDPISSHATLYWYQQALGQGPEFLTYFNYEAQPDKSGLPSDRFSAERPEGSISTLTIQRTEQRDSAMYRCASSLGGRPNNEQFFGPGTRLTVL.

V gene TRBV9 combines with J gene TRBJ2-1; D uncertain. The germline V and J ends were trimmed by 3 bases and 0 bases, with 13 bases remaining between them. The CDR3 is made up of 16 amino acids. Germline values: CDR1 SGDLS, CDR2 YYNGEE. The CDR3 sequence is CASSDRLISSYNEQFF. Here the CDR3 DNA reads TGTGCCAGCAGCGACAGACTTATTAGCTCCTACAATGAGCAGTTCTTC.

This chain joins TRBV7-6 and TRBJ2-3; 7 bases match TRBD2. The CDR3 runs 17 residues. V lost 5 bases to trimming and J lost 2 bases; unmatched junction nucleotides: 13. Per germline, CDR1 SGHVS and CDR2 FNYEAQ. CDR3 amino acids: CASSHIAGSSTTDTQYF. In DNA, the CDR3 is TGTGCCAGCAGCCACATAGCGGGCTCAAGTACCACAGATACGCAGTATTTT.

The chain employs TRBV9 and TRBJ2-5; D not certain. V gave up 0 bases and J gave up 1 base, with 10 bases separating them. This CDR3 region has 15 residues. Germline assignment: CDR1 SGDLS and CDR2 YYNGEE. In DNA form, the CDR3 reads TGTGCCAGCAGCGTAGCCGGCAGGACCCAAGAGACCCAGTACTTC. Protein product: CASSVAGRTQETQYF. Looking up the rest from reference TRBV9 and TRBJ2-5 gives the full variable domain: DSGVTQTPKHLITATGQRVTLRCSPRSGDLSVYWYQQSLDQGLQFLIQYYNGEERAKGNILERFSAQQFPDLHSELNLSSLELGDSALYFCASSVAGRTQETQYFGPGTRLLVL.

The chain has TRBV19 and TRBJ1-5; D unclear. Trimming left V 1 base short and J 1 base short, with 11 bases between. This CDR3 region has 16 residues. Germline V gene sequence: CDR1 LNHDA, CDR2 SQIVND (reference sequence). The CDR3 reads CASSIAVFGSNQPQHF. In DNA, the CDR3 is TGTGCCAGTAGTATAGCGGTGTTCGGGAGCAATCAGCCCCAGCATTTT.

The CDR3 bases are TGTGCCAGCAGCCAAGTTCATAACTACGAGCAGTACTTC. This translates into CASSQVHNYEQYF. The chain employs TRBV14 and TRBJ2-7; D uncertain. The CDR3 is 13 amino acids. The germline CDR1 and CDR2 sequences are SGHDN and FVKESK. The V end lost 1 base, the J end lost 3 bases, and 7 bases lay between the germline ends.

Only one count was recorded for this clone. This chain uses TRBV6-5 with TRBJ1-2, with TRBD1 identical over 8 bases. J lost 3 bases, V lost 2 bases, and 2 bases had no gene match. In germline, CDR1 is MNHEY, CDR2 SVGAGI. The CDR3 has 14 residues. As DNA, the CDR3 is TGTGCCAGCAGTTACCAGGGGGCCGACTATGGCTACACCTTC. It codes for CASSYQGADYGYTF.

The gene calls are TRBV4-3 and TRBJ2-1; 7 bases match TRBD2. CDR1 and CDR2 (germline): LGHNA, YSLEER. The CDR3 consists of 16 residues. J gave up 2 bases and V 0 bases, and 4 bases lay outside the gene matches. The DNA for the CDR3 is TGCGCCAGCAGCCAAGATTCGCTAGCGGCCTACAATGAGCAGTTCTTC. It yields the protein CASSQDSLAAYNEQFF.

This chain connects TRBV5-8 to TRBJ1-3; D is unclear. CDR1 is SGHTS, CDR2 YDEGEE, per germline. V was cut by 4 bases and J by 0 bases, with 11 bases left in between. There are 15 residues in the CDR3. The CDR3 DNA reads as TGTGCCAGCAGCCAAAGCGGTAGCTCTGGAAACACCATATATTTT. Translated, it gives CASSQSGSSGNTIYF.

This sequence joins TRBV27 and TRBJ2-1; possible D gene TRBD2, 6 bases. Germline-derived CDR1 and CDR2 are MNHEY and SMNVEV (reference sequence). The germline V and J ends were trimmed by 0 bases and 7 bases, with 13 bases remaining between them. CDR3 size: 15 residues. CDR3 DNA sequence: TGTGCCAGCAGTTTATCTAGCGGCGTATTTAATGAGCAGTTCTTC. Protein: CASSLSSGVFNEQFF.

This clone occurred once. This rearrangement joins TRBV6-1 to TRBJ2-7; the D is unclear. Looked up from germline, CDR1 is MNHNS and CDR2 is SASEGT. The V and J ends lost 1 base and 7 bases respectively, with 14 bases between them. This CDR3 spans 14 amino acids. This chain's CDR3 is CASSEETKSGEQYF. DNA for the CDR3: TGTGCCAGCAGTGAAGAAACGAAGTCTGGTGAGCAGTACTTC.

The rearrangement uses TRBV4-1 and TRBJ2-7, with a tentative D call TRBD1 (7 bases). V gave up 3 bases and J gave up 6 bases, with 21 bases separating them. Per germline, CDR1 MGHRA and CDR2 YSYEKL. The CDR3 has 16 residues. CDR3 in DNA: TGCGCCAGCAGCCAGGGGGGACAGTTTCCCGTCTCCGAGCAGTACTTC. Its protein product is CASSQGGQFPVSEQYF.

V usage is TRBV7-3 and J usage is TRBJ2-5; D perhaps matches TRBD2 (7 bases). The CDR3 totals 15 residues. Trimming took off 5 bases at V and 5 bases at J, with 18 bases between the two ends. The germline V gene encodes CDR1 SGHTA and CDR2 FQGTGA. The CDR3 nucleotides read TGTGCCAGCAGCGCAAGCGCACAGGGAGGGGAGACCCAGTACTTC. Protein: CASSASAQGGETQYF. Together with reference TRBV7-3 and TRBJ2-5, the CDR3 gives the full variable domain: GAGVSQTPSNKVTEKGKYVELRCDPISGHTALYWYRQSLGQGPEFLIYFQGTGAADDSGLPNDRFFAVRPEGSVSTLKIQRTERGDSAVYLCASSASAQGGETQYFGPGTRLLVL.

The J gene is TRBJ2-7, the V gene TRBV10-3; D may be TRBD1 (6 bases). CDR3 length: 15 residues. Deletions cut 3 bases from V and 4 bases from J, with 16 bases between. Germline V gene sequence: CDR1 ENHRY, CDR2 SYGVKD. This chain's CDR3 is CAISDRDTEGYEQYF. The DNA for the CDR3 is TGTGCCATCAGTGACCGGGACACCGAGGGATACGAGCAGTACTTC.

The rearrangement links TRBV9 to TRBJ2-5; 12 bases are shared with TRBD2. The V and J ends lost 3 bases and 5 bases, in that order; junction bases with no gene match: 5. The V gene's germline CDR1 is SGDLS and CDR2 YYNGEE. CDR3 length equals 15 residues. CDR3 DNA sequence: TGTGCCAGCAGCGCCGGACTAGCGGGATGGGAGACCCAGTACTTC. It is translated as CASSAGLAGWETQYF.

Here the CDR3 DNA reads TGTGCCAGCAGTTGGGGGTACCAAGAGACCCAGTACTTC. Its protein is CASSWGYQETQYF. The V call is TRBV27, the J call TRBJ2-5; D assignment may be TRBD1 or TRBD2 (5 bases each). Trimming removed 4 bases from V and 0 bases from J, with 6 bases in between. Germline lookup yields CDR1 MNHEY and CDR2 SMNVEV (reference sequence). This CDR3 region has 13 residues.

V is TRBV7-9 and J is TRBJ2-1; D might be TRBD1 or TRBD2, each matching 6 bases. Germline V gives CDR1 SEHNR, CDR2 FQNEAQ (reference sequence). Trimming shortened V by 7 bases and J by 4 bases, and 20 bases separated the two germline ends. The CDR3 sequence is 16 residues long. CDR3 nucleotides: TGTGCCAGCAAAAAGGGGGGATTGAGCCTGTACAATGAGCAGTTCTTC. This gives the protein CASKKGGLSLYNEQFF.

The chain carries TRBV28 and TRBJ2-1; TRBD1 matches 12 bases. The germline CDR1 and CDR2 sequences are MDHEN and SYDVKM. V was pared by 5 bases and J by 9 bases, with 8 bases of the junction left unmatched. The CDR3 covers 15 residues. In DNA form, the CDR3 reads TGTGCCAGCAGTGTCCCGGGACAGGGGGCGATTGAGCAGTTCTTC. Its protein is CASSVPGQGAIEQFF.

The gene calls are TRBV2 and TRBJ2-3; D possibly corresponds to TRBD2 (6 bases). Germline lookup yields CDR1 SNHLY and CDR2 FYNNEI. The CDR3 totals 16 residues. Between the trimmed V and J ends, which lost 7 bases and 4 bases, there was a span of 21 bases. This chain's CDR3 is CASNKARGGKSDTQYF. The CDR3 bases are TGTGCCAGCAACAAAGCTAGGGGCGGGAAGTCAGATACGCAGTATTTT.